This is a list of T cell receptor beta chains from one sample in a study of T cell responses to AZD1222 COVID-19 vaccine. Measured with immunoSEQ multiplex PCR; TCRdb has only the in-frame clones, and not every one. The repertoire holds fewer than 110,000 clones, with approximately 89% as singletons. Sequencing used peripheral blood, obtained on day 0 of AZD1222 vaccination. These TCRs come from an adult in good health. Each CDR3 is given with its conserved first and last residue. D genes are given only for firm matches. A row's size may be missing; if present it is once, few, many or a size class.

size: .; D: .; V: TRBV6-2/TRBV6-3; J: TRBJ1-2; CDR3: CASRPGKDGDYGYTF; DNA: TGTGCCAGCAGACCTGGAAAGGACGGAGATTATGGCTACACCTTC
size: .; D: .; V: TRBV6-1; J: TRBJ1-1; CDR3: CASSELQRGPF; DNA: TGTGCCAGCAGTGAACTACAGAGGGGTCCTTTT
size: .; D: .; V: TRBV11-2; J: TRBJ1-2; CDR3: CASSLEGDGYTF; DNA: TGTGCCAGCAGCTTAGAAGGGGACGGCTACACCTTC
size: .; D: TRBD2; V: TRBV28; J: TRBJ2-7; CDR3: CASSSGTSYEQYF; DNA: TGTGCCAGCAGTAGCGGGACTTCCTACGAGCAGTACTTC
size: .; D: .; V: TRBV27; J: TRBJ1-5; CDR3: CASSPAGASNQPQHF; DNA: TGTGCCAGCAGCCCAGCGGGGGCAAGCAATCAGCCCCAGCATTTT
size: .; D: TRBD1; V: TRBV9; J: TRBJ2-7; CDR3: CASSVDGTGAYEQYF; DNA: TGTGCCAGCTCCGTAGACGGGACAGGGGCCTACGAGCAGTACTTC
size: once; D: TRBD1; V: TRBV5-1; J: TRBJ1-2; CDR3: CASSSRTGYGYTF; DNA: TGCGCCAGCAGCTCCCGGACAGGCTATGGCTACACCTTC
size: once; D: .; V: TRBV9; J: TRBJ1-4; CDR3: CASSPRPVGGEKLFF; DNA: TGTGCCAGCAGCCCTCGCCCGGTCGGTGGTGAAAAACTGTTTTTT
size: .; D: .; V: TRBV7-3; J: TRBJ2-6; CDR3: CASSARGANVLTF; DNA: TGTGCCAGCAGCGCCCGTGGGGCCAACGTCCTGACTTTC
size: once; D: TRBD2; V: TRBV4-3; J: TRBJ2-7; CDR3: CASSQDSGGLDYEQYF; DNA: TGCGCCAGCAGCCAAGACTCGGGGGGGCTAGACTACGAGCAGTACTTC
size: .; D: TRBD1; V: TRBV11-2; J: TRBJ2-1; CDR3: CASSPHRDRDNNEQFF; DNA: TGTGCCAGCAGCCCCCACCGGGACAGAGACAACAATGAGCAGTTCTTC
size: .; D: .; V: TRBV19; J: TRBJ2-5; CDR3: CASSPQGRVEETQYF; DNA: TGTGCCAGTAGTCCCCAGGGACGAGTTGAAGAGACCCAGTACTTC
size: .; D: TRBD1; V: TRBV6-5; J: TRBJ2-7; CDR3: CASTGTASSYEQYF; DNA: TGTGCCAGCACCGGGACAGCGAGCTCCTACGAGCAGTACTTC
size: .; D: .; V: TRBV5-1; J: TRBJ2-5; CDR3: CASSKDAGGQETQYF; DNA: TGCGCCAGCAGCAAGGACGCAGGGGGGCAGGAGACCCAGTACTTC
size: .; D: .; V: TRBV19; J: TRBJ2-6; CDR3: CASSTGQFYSGANVLTF; DNA: TGTGCCAGTAGTACCGGACAGTTCTACTCTGGGGCCAACGTCCTGACTTTC
size: .; D: TRBD1; V: TRBV28; J: TRBJ1-2; CDR3: CASSLDRVGYTF; DNA: TGTGCCAGCAGTTTAGACAGGGTCGGCTACACCTTC
size: .; D: TRBD2; V: TRBV6-2/TRBV6-3; J: TRBJ2-7; CDR3: CASSYLAGSYEQYF; DNA: TGTGCCAGCAGTTATCTAGCGGGGTCCTACGAGCAGTACTTC
size: .; D: .; V: TRBV10-3; J: TRBJ1-4; CDR3: CAISEPGGVSEKLFF; DNA: TGTGCCATCAGTGAACCTGGGGGCGTGAGTGAAAAACTGTTTTTT
size: .; D: .; V: TRBV6-5; J: TRBJ1-6; CDR3: CASSIGRSPLHF; DNA: TGTGCCAGCAGCATAGGGAGATCCCCCCTCCACTTT
size: .; D: TRBD1; V: TRBV12-3/TRBV12-4; J: TRBJ1-2; CDR3: CASGQGSYGYTF; DNA: TGTGCCAGTGGACAGGGAAGCTATGGCTACACCTTC
size: .; D: TRBD1; V: TRBV6-2/TRBV6-3; J: TRBJ1-2; CDR3: CASSPLTGLYGYTF; DNA: TGTGCCAGCAGCCCCCTGACAGGGTTGTATGGCTACACCTTC
size: .; D: TRBD1; V: TRBV19; J: TRBJ1-5; CDR3: CASSTTGASIGNQPQHF; DNA: TGTGCCAGTAGTACGACAGGGGCGAGCATTGGCAATCAGCCCCAGCATTTT
size: .; D: .; V: TRBV20-1; J: TRBJ2-7; CDR3: CSAEDGYEQYF; DNA: TGCAGTGCCGAAGACGGCTACGAGCAGTACTTC
size: .; D: .; V: TRBV24-1; J: TRBJ2-1; CDR3: CATSDFQGSSYNEQFF; DNA: TGTGCCACCAGTGACTTTCAGGGGAGCTCCTACAATGAGCAGTTCTTC
size: .; D: TRBD1; V: TRBV6-5; J: TRBJ1-1; CDR3: CASGGQFYTEAFF; DNA: TGTGCCAGCGGGGGACAGTTTTACACTGAAGCTTTCTTT
size: .; D: .; V: TRBV20-1; J: TRBJ2-3; CDR3: CSASPQGVAGDTQYF; DNA: TGCAGTGCTAGTCCCCAAGGGGTGGCGGGGGATACGCAGTATTTT
size: .; D: .; V: TRBV28; J: TRBJ2-6; CDR3: CASGGGGTGANVLTF; DNA: TGTGCCAGCGGGGGTGGTGGAACCGGGGCCAACGTCCTGACTTTC
size: once; D: .; V: TRBV3-1/TRBV3-2; J: TRBJ2-1; CDR3: CASSQEEVYNEQFF; DNA: TGTGCCAGCAGCCAAGAGGAGGTTTACAATGAGCAGTTCTTC
size: .; D: .; V: TRBV7-8; J: TRBJ1-2; CDR3: CASSQSAQLGGYTF; DNA: TGTGCCAGCAGCCAATCTGCCCAACTAGGGGGCTACACCTTC
size: .; D: .; V: TRBV28; J: TRBJ1-2; CDR3: CASRHPLVAYGYTF; DNA: TGTGCCAGCAGACATCCCCTGGTGGCCTATGGCTACACCTTC
size: .; D: TRBD2; V: TRBV5-4; J: TRBJ2-2; CDR3: CASSLGPSGGSNTGELFF; DNA: TGTGCCAGCAGCTTGGGCCCTAGCGGGGGGTCGAACACCGGGGAGCTGTTTTTT
size: .; D: .; V: TRBV7-2; J: TRBJ2-2; CDR3: CASSPHQGEAGELFF; DNA: TGTGCCAGCAGCCCACATCAAGGGGAAGCCGGGGAGCTGTTTTTT
size: .; D: .; V: TRBV5-4; J: TRBJ1-2; CDR3: CASSLDSGLYGYTF; DNA: TGTGCCAGCAGCCTGGACAGCGGGCTATATGGCTACACCTTC
size: .; D: .; V: TRBV16; J: TRBJ2-6; CDR3: CASSQSQSGANVLTF; DNA: TGTGCCAGCAGCCAATCACAGTCTGGGGCCAACGTCCTGACTTTC
size: .; D: TRBD1; V: TRBV11-2; J: TRBJ2-7; CDR3: CASSPPPGQASYEQYF; DNA: TGTGCCAGCAGCCCCCCTCCCGGACAGGCCTCCTACGAGCAGTACTTC
size: .; D: TRBD2; V: TRBV18; J: TRBJ2-1; CDR3: CASSPPGTSGYNEQFF; DNA: TGTGCCAGCTCACCACCAGGGACTAGCGGCTACAATGAGCAGTTCTTC
size: .; D: .; V: TRBV9; J: TRBJ2-5; CDR3: CASSVMLGQETQYF; DNA: TGTGCCAGCAGCGTAATGCTGGGCCAAGAGACCCAGTACTTC
size: .; D: .; V: TRBV29-1; J: TRBJ2-5; CDR3: CSVGQGTETQYF; DNA: TGCAGCGTTGGCCAGGGGACGGAGACCCAGTACTTC
size: once; D: .; V: TRBV2; J: TRBJ1-5; CDR3: CASRSGPTGPQHF; DNA: TGTGCCAGCAGGAGTGGGCCCACGGGGCCCCAGCATTTT
size: .; D: .; V: TRBV2; J: TRBJ1-5; CDR3: CASSDSHSNQPQHF; DNA: TGTGCCAGCAGTGACTCCCATAGCAATCAGCCCCAGCATTTT
size: .; D: .; V: TRBV4-3; J: TRBJ2-7; CDR3: CASSQDRLIDAYEQYF; DNA: TGCGCCAGCAGCCAAGATCGGCTCATCGATGCCTACGAGCAGTACTTC
size: .; D: .; V: TRBV5-1; J: TRBJ1-4; CDR3: CASSGGGATNEKLFF; DNA: TGCGCCAGCAGCGGGGGGGGCGCAACTAATGAAAAACTGTTTTTT
size: .; D: .; V: TRBV12-3/TRBV12-4; J: TRBJ1-2; CDR3: CASSSGGNYGYTF; DNA: TGTGCCAGCAGTTCTGGGGGGAACTATGGCTACACCTTC
size: .; D: TRBD1; V: TRBV2; J: TRBJ2-6; CDR3: CASTQGAGGANVLTF; DNA: TGTGCCAGCACCCAGGGGGCGGGTGGGGCCAACGTCCTGACTTTC
size: .; D: .; V: TRBV19; J: TRBJ1-3; CDR3: CASSMGTSGNTIYF; DNA: TGTGCCAGTAGTATGGGGACATCTGGAAACACCATATATTTT
size: .; D: TRBD1; V: TRBV28; J: TRBJ1-5; CDR3: CASRGPDRVGQPQHF; DNA: TGTGCCAGCAGAGGCCCAGACAGGGTTGGTCAGCCCCAGCATTTT
size: once; D: TRBD2; V: TRBV3-1/TRBV3-2; J: TRBJ2-3; CDR3: CASSQARLAGGRSDTQYF; DNA: TGTGCCAGCAGCCAAGCCCGACTAGCGGGAGGGCGATCAGATACGCAGTATTTT
size: .; D: TRBD1; V: TRBV2; J: TRBJ1-2; CDR3: CASSEAPGTGADYGYTF; DNA: TGTGCCAGCAGTGAAGCCCCCGGGACAGGGGCGGACTATGGCTACACCTTC
size: .; D: TRBD1; V: TRBV28; J: TRBJ1-1; CDR3: CASSLSQGGTEAFF; DNA: TGTGCCAGCAGTTTATCCCAGGGGGGGACTGAAGCTTTCTTT